This TCR beta chain stems from a study of cytomegalovirus exposure and HLA in healthy donors. General study findings and limits: A later analysis by the authors found several of the most significant clusters apparently linked to common viral pathogens. High sensitivity and specificity were reportedly achieved when the classifier diagnosed cytomegalovirus status. Later work associated 17,000 or so TCR beta sequences with HLA alleles at 0.05 false discovery rate.

Germline loops: CDR1 MNHEY, CDR2 SVGAGI. V lost 6 bases and J 2 bases, leaving 17 bases between the germline ends. The CDR3 has 15 residues. The PCR had 60 Vbeta and 13 Jbeta primers. Measured with immunoSEQ multiplex PCR; TCRdb has only the in-frame clones, and not every one. Its listing shows around 140,000 clones. Note on this clone: Its antigen is unknown.

The gene calls are TRBV6-5 and TRBJ2-7; tentatively, D is TRBD1 (6 bases). Input material: PBMCs. This sequence originates from a woman aged 40 to 50 in good health and CMV-seronegative. In nucleotides, the CDR3 is TGTGCCAGCAGACCCGAGGACAGTTCCCCCTACGAGCAGTACGTC. This codes for CASRPEDSSPYEQYV.